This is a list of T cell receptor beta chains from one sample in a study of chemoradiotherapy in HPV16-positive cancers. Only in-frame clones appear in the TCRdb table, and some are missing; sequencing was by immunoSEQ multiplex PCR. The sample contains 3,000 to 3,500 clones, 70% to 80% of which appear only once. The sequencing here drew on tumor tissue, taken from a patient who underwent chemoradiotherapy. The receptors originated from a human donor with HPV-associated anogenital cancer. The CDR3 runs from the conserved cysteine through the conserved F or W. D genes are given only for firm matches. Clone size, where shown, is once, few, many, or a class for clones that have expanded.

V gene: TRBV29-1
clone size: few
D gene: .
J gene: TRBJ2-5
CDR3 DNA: TGCAGCGTTCGGTTGCTACAAGAGACCCAGTACTTC
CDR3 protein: CSVRLLQETQYF

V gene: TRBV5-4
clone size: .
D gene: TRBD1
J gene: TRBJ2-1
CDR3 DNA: TGTGCCAGCAGCTTACAGGGGGGAAACAATGAGCAGTTCTTC
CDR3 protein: CASSLQGGNNEQFF

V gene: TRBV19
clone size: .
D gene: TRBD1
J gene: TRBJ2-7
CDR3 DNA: TGTGCCAGTAGTATTGCCGGACAGGGCTCCTACGAGCAGTACTTC
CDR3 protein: CASSIAGQGSYEQYF

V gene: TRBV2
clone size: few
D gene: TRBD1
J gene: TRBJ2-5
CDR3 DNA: TGTGCCAGCAGGGTTAGACAGGGGGCCCGGGAGACCCAGTACTTC
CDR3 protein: CASRVRQGARETQYF

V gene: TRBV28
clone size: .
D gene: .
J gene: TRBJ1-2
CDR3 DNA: TGTGCCAGCAGTTCGGCCGAAGGTATATATGGCTACACCTTC
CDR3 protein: CASSSAEGIYGYTF

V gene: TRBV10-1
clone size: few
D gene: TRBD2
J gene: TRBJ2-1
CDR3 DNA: TGCGCCAGCTCCGCGGGAGGGCCCAGGAATGAGCAGTTCTTC
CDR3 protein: CASSAGGPRNEQFF

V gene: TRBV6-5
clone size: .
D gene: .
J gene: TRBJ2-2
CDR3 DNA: TGTGCCAGCAGTTACCGTACCCTTCTTAACACCGGGGAGCTGTTTTTT
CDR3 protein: CASSYRTLLNTGELFF

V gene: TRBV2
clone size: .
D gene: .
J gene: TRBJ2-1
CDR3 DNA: TGTGCCAGCCAGGGGCTGGGGCAGTTCTTC
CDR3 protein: CASQGLGQFF

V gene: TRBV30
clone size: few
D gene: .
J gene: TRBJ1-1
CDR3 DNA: TGTGCCTGGAGTGTAGGGGAGAACACTGAAGCTTTCTTT
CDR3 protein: CAWSVGENTEAFF

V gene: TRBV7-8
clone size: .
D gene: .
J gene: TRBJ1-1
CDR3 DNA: TGTGCCAGCAGCTTAGCCCATGGGGGGCGGATGGTTATTGTTGAAGCTTTCTTT
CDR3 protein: CASSLAHGGRMVIVEAFF

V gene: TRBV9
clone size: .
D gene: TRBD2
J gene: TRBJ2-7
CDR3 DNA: TGTGCCAGCAGCCCCATTGGGGGGGAAACAGACGAGCAGTACTTC
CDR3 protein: CASSPIGGETDEQYF

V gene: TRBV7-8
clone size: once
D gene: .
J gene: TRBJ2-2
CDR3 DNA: TGTGCCAGCAGCTTAGAGGTGGGACCGAACACCGGGGAGCTGTTTTTT
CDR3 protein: CASSLEVGPNTGELFF

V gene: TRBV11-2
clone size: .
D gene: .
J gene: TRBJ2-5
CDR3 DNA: TGTGCCAGCAGCTTAGGGCCCGGACGGGGAGAGACCCAGTACTTC
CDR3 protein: CASSLGPGRGETQYF

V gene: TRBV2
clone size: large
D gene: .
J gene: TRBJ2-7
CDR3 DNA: TGTGCCAGCAGGTTATTTGAGGAGCAGTACTTC
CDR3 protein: CASRLFEEQYF

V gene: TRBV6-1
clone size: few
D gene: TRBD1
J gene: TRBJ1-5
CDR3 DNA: TGTGCCAGCAGTGAGGTGGGACAGGAGCTCAATCAGCCCCAGCATTTT
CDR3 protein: CASSEVGQELNQPQHF

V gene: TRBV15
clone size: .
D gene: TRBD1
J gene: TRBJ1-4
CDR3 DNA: TGTGCCAGCTCTACCGGGCAGGGGGAGGAAAAACTGTTTTTT
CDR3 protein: CASSTGQGEEKLFF

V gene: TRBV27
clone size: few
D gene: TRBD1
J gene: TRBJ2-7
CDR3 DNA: TGTGCCAGCAGTTTACAGGGGGCCAACTACGAGCAGTACTTC
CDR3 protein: CASSLQGANYEQYF

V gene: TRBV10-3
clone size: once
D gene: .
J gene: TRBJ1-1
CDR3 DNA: TGTGCCCCGTACAAGAACACTGAAGCTTTCTTT
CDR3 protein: CAPYKNTEAFF

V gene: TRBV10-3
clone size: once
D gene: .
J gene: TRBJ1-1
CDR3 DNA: TGTGCCATCAGTGAGGTCCATCTAAGGGGTCGGGCGAACACTGAAGCTTTCTTT
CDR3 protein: CAISEVHLRGRANTEAFF

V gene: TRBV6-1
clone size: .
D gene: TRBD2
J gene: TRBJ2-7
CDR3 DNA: TGTGCCAGCCGGACTAGCGGGGTCTACGAGCAGTACTTC
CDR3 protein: CASRTSGVYEQYF

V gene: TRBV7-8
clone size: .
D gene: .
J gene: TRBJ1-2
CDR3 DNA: TGTGCCGGCAGCTTGGGTAGGGATGGCTACACCTTC
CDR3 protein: CAGSLGRDGYTF

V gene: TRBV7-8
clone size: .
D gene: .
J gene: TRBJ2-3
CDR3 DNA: TGTGCCAGCAGCTTAGGGACGGGCGATACGCAGTATTTT
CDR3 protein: CASSLGTGDTQYF

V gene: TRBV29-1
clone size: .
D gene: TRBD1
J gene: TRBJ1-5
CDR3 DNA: TGCAGCGTTAGGGACAGCCGTGGGGAGCCCCAGCATTTT
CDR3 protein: CSVRDSRGEPQHF

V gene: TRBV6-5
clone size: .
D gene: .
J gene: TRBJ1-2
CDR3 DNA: TGTGCCAGCAGTTACCGTGGAGAGACCTATGGCTACACCTTC
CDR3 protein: CASSYRGETYGYTF

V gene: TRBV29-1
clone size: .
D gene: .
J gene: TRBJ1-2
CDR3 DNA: TGCAGCGTTGAAGGGGGCGCAGCTCGAGGCTACACCTTC
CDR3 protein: CSVEGGAARGYTF

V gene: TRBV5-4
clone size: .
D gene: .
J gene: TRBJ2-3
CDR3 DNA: TGTGCCAGCAGTTTCTTTCCGGGATCTCAGTATTTT
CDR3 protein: CASSFFPGSQYF

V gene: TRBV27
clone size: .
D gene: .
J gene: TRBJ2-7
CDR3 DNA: TGTGCCAGCAGCCCTGACTACGCCCCGGCATCAGGATACGAGCAGTACTTC
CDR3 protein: CASSPDYAPASGYEQYF

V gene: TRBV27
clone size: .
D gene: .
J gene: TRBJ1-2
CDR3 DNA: TGTGCCAGCAGTTTTCTAGACAGTCCGAATGGCTACACCTTC
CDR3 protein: CASSFLDSPNGYTF

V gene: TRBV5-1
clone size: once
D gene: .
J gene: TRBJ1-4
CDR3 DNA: TGCGCCAGCAGCCTCGGCCCCGGGGAGGAAAAACTGTTTTTT
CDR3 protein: CASSLGPGEEKLFF

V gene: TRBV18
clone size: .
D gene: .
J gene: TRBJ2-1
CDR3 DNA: TGTGCCAGCTCACCGCCCTCCATGGTCGTGCATGAGCAGTTCTTC
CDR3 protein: CASSPPSMVVHEQFF

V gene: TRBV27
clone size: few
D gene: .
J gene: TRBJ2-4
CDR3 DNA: TGTGCCAGCAGTTTTGTAAGAGGTGGGAACATTCAGTACTTC
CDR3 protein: CASSFVRGGNIQYF

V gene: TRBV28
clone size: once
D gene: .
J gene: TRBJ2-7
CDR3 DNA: TGTGCCAGCAGTTTCAGGCAGGGACCATACGAGCAGTACTTC
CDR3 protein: CASSFRQGPYEQYF

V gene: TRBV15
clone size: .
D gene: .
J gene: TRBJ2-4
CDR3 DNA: TGTGCCACCAGAACCCGGGGACTAGCCAAAAACATTCAGTACTTC
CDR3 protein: CATRTRGLAKNIQYF

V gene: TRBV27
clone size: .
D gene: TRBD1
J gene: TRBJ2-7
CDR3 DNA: TGTGCCAGCCTGGGACAGGGTTCCTACGAGCAGTACTTC
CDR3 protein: CASLGQGSYEQYF

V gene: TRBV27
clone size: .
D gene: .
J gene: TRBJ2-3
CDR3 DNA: TGTGCCTGCCATTCCTTGGGGCCTTACCTGTACACAGATACGCAGTATTTT
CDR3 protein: CACHSLGPYLYTDTQYF

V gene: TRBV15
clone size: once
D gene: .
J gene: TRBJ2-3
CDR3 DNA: TGTGCCACCAGCGGGGGTCCCGGGACGTTCACAGATACGCAGTATTTT
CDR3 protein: CATSGGPGTFTDTQYF

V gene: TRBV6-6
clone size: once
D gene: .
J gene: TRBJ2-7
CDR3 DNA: TGTGCCAGCAGTCCCCGGATGGCCCCCGCGGACGAGCAGTACTTC
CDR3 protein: CASSPRMAPADEQYF

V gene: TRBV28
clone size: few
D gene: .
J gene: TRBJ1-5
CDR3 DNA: TGTGCCAGCAGTTTAGAGGGAGGCAATCAGCCCCAGCATTTT
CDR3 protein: CASSLEGGNQPQHF

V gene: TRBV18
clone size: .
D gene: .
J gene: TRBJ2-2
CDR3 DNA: TGTGCCAGCTCACCGTACAGGGAAAACACCGGGGAGCTGTTTTTT
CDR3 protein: CASSPYRENTGELFF

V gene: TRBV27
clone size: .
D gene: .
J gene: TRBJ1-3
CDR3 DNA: TGTGCCAGCAGCTTGAGGTCTGGAAACACCATATATTTT
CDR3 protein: CASSLRSGNTIYF

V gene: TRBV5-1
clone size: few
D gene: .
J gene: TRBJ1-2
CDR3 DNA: TGCGCCAGTAGCTGGCGGGTCAACTATGGCTACACCTTC
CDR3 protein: CASSWRVNYGYTF